The rows below give T cell receptor beta chains drawn from one sample of a study of T cells in Graves' hyperthyroidism and ophthalmopathy. Each CDR3 protein is one row after TCRdb ran MiXCR on the multiplex PCR reads. Of around 350,000 distinct CDR3 sequences in the sample, roughly 15% were seen once. The sequenced material came from blood. The receptors here all came from a woman aged 60-75 years with Graves' ophthalmopathy. Each CDR3 is given with its conserved first and last residue. Fields, in order: J gene, D gene, V gene, clone size, CDR3 DNA, CDR3 protein. A D gene is named only where the DNA matches it firmly. The size field is filled for only some rows; it gives once, few, many or a size class.

J gene: TRBJ1-1
D gene: .
V gene: TRBV5-1
clone size: many
CDR3 DNA: TGCGCCAGCAGCGATCCGGCAAGGCCAGAAGCTTTCTTT
CDR3 protein: CASSDPARPEAFF

J gene: TRBJ2-1
D gene: TRBD1
V gene: TRBV27
clone size: many
CDR3 DNA: TGTGCCAGCACCACACGGGCAGGGGGCCACAATGAGCAGTTCTTC
CDR3 protein: CASTTRAGGHNEQFF

J gene: TRBJ2-7
D gene: .
V gene: TRBV6-1
clone size: few
CDR3 DNA: TGTGCCAGCAGTGATGAGACGGGAGCGAGGGAGCAGTACTTC
CDR3 protein: CASSDETGAREQYF

J gene: TRBJ1-1
D gene: .
V gene: TRBV7-2
clone size: few
CDR3 DNA: TGTGCCAGCAGCCCGCAGTTTGGGGCGAACACTGAAGCTTTCTTT
CDR3 protein: CASSPQFGANTEAFF

J gene: TRBJ1-1
D gene: TRBD1
V gene: TRBV20-1
clone size: many
CDR3 DNA: TGCAGTGCGAGGACAGGGGGCCAGAACACTGAAGCTTTCTTT
CDR3 protein: CSARTGGQNTEAFF

J gene: TRBJ2-5
D gene: TRBD2
V gene: TRBV12-3/TRBV12-4
clone size: .
CDR3 DNA: TGTGCCAGCAGTGACCAAGGGGCGGGAGCTGAGACCAAGTACTTC
CDR3 protein: CASSDQGAGAETKYF

J gene: TRBJ2-7
D gene: TRBD2
V gene: TRBV3-1
clone size: .
CDR3 DNA: TGTGCCAGCAGCCAAGCGGGGGGGGCCACCCCCTACGAGCAGTACTTC
CDR3 protein: CASSQAGGATPYEQYF

J gene: TRBJ2-1
D gene: TRBD2
V gene: TRBV6-4
clone size: .
CDR3 DNA: TGTGCCAGCAGTGGGCTAGCGGGAGGAGGTAATGAGCAGTTCTTC
CDR3 protein: CASSGLAGGGNEQFF

J gene: TRBJ2-5
D gene: TRBD2
V gene: TRBV11-2
clone size: .
CDR3 DNA: TGTGCCAGCAGCTCCCCGGGACTAGCGGGGCGGTTAGGGCCCCAGTACTTC
CDR3 protein: CASSSPGLAGRLGPQYF

J gene: TRBJ2-7
D gene: TRBD2
V gene: TRBV6-2/TRBV6-3
clone size: once
CDR3 DNA: TGTGCCAGCAGTGAAACCGGGACTAGCGAGAGTGAGCCTCTCGAGCAGTACTTC
CDR3 protein: CASSETGTSESEPLEQYF

J gene: TRBJ2-7
D gene: .
V gene: TRBV7-9
clone size: .
CDR3 DNA: TGTGCCAGCAGCTTTGTGACGAAAAGCTACGAGCAGTACTTC
CDR3 protein: CASSFVTKSYEQYF

J gene: TRBJ2-7
D gene: TRBD1
V gene: TRBV28
clone size: .
CDR3 DNA: TGTGCCAGCAGTAGGACAGGGGGTACCCCCTACGAGCAGTACTTC
CDR3 protein: CASSRTGGTPYEQYF

J gene: TRBJ2-5
D gene: TRBD2
V gene: TRBV19
clone size: .
CDR3 DNA: TGTGCCAGTATGGGGACTAGCGGGAAGATCGAGACCCAGTACTTC
CDR3 protein: CASMGTSGKIETQYF

J gene: TRBJ2-7
D gene: .
V gene: TRBV28
clone size: many
CDR3 DNA: TGTGCCAGCAGTCCCGGGACCTTCGCCTACGAGCAGTACTTC
CDR3 protein: CASSPGTFAYEQYF